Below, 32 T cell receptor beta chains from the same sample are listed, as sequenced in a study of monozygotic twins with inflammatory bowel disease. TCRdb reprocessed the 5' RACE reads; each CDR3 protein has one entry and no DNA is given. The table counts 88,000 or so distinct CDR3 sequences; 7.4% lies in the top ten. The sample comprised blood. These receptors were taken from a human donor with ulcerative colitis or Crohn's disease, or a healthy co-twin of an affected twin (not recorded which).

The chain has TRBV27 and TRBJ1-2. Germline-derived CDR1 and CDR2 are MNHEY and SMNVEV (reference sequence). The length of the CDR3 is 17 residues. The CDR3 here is CASSSNSGSIANYGYTF.

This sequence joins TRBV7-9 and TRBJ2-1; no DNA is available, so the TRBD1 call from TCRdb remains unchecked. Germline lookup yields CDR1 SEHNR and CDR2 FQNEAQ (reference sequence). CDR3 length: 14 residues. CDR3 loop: CASSSIDRGNEQFF.

CDR3: CASSLGGRGQFF. The rearrangement links TRBV7-9 to TRBJ2-1; TCRdb's D gene call, TRBD1, goes unchecked for lack of DNA. CDR3 length equals 12 residues. The germline V gene has CDR1 SEHNR and CDR2 FQNEAQ (reference sequence).

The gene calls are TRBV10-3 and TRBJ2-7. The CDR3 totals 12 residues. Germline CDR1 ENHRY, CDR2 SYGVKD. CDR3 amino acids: CAIRGGSYEQYF.

CDR3 in amino acids: CASSHGVENSPLHF. The chain joins TRBV3-1 to TRBJ1-6. Germline assignment: CDR1 LGHDT and CDR2 YNNKEL (reference sequence). This CDR3 comprises 14 residues.

The CDR3 loop reads CASSRQFYTGELFF. The chain joins TRBV27 to TRBJ2-2; TCRdb names TRBD1, which stays unverified in the absence of DNA. The CDR3 covers 14 residues. CDR1 is MNHEY and CDR2 is SMNVEV in the germline V gene (reference sequence).

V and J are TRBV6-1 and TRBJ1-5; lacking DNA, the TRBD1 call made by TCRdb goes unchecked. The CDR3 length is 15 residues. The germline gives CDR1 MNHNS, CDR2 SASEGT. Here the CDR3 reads CASSPLNRGNQPQHF.

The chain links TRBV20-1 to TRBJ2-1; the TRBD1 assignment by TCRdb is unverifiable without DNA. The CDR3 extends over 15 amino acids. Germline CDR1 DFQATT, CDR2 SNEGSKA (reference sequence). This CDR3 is CSAMEGGGIYNEQFF.

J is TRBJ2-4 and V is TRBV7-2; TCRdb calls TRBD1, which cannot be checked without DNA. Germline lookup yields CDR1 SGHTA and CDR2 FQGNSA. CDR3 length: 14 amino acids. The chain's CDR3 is CASSLSRDSSIQYF.

Here the CDR3 reads CASSVESRNNEQFF. This chain connects TRBV9 to TRBJ2-1; TCRdb calls TRBD2, which cannot be checked without DNA. This CDR3 has 14 amino acids. CDR1 and CDR2 (germline): SGDLS, YYNGEE. Variable domain in full (rest from reference TRBV9 and TRBJ2-1): DSGVTQTPKHLITATGQRVTLRCSPRSGDLSVYWYQQSLDQGLQFLIQYYNGEERAKGNILERFSAQQFPDLHSELNLSSLELGDSALYFCASSVESRNNEQFFGPGTRLTVL.

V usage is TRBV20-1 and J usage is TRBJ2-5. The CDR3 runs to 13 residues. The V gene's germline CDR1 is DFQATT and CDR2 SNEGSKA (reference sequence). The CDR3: CSARGFARETQYF.

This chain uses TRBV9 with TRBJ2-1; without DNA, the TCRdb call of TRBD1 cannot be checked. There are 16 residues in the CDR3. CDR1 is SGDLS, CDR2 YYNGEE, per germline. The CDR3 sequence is CASSRPSGGAYNEQFF.

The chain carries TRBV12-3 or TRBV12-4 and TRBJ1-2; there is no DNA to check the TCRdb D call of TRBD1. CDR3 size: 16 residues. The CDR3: CASSPGQGITSYGYTF.

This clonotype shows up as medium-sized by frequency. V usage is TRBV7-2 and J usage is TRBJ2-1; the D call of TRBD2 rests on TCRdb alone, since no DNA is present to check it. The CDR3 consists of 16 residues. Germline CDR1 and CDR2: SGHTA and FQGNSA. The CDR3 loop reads CASSLALVAGNNEQFF.

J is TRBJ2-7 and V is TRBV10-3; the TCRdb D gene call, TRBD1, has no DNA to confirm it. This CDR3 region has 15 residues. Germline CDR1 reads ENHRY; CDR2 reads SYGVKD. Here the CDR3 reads CAISDGGTGSYEQYF.

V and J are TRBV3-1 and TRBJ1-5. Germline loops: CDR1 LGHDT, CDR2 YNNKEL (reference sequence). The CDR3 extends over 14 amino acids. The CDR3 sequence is CASSQLWSNQPQHF.

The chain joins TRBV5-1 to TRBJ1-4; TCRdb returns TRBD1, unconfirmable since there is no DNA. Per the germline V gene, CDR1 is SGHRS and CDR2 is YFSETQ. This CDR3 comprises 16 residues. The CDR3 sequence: CASSLAGDRGTAELFF.

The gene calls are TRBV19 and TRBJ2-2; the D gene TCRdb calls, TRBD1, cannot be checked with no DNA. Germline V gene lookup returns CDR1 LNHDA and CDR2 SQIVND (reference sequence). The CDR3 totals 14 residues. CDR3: CASSPGTNTGELFF.

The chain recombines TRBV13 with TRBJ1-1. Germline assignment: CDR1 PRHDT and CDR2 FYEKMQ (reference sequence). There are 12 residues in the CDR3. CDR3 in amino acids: CASSFGGFEAFF. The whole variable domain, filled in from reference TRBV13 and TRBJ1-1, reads AAGVIQSPRHLIKEKRETATLKCYPIPRHDTVYWYQQGPGQDPQFLISFYEKMQSDKGSIPDRFSAQQFSDYHSELNMSSLELGDSALYFCASSFGGFEAFFGQGTRLTVV.

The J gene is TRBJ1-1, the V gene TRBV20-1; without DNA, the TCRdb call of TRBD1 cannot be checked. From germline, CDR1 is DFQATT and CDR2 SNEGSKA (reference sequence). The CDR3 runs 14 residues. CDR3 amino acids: CSARNAGTLTEAFF.

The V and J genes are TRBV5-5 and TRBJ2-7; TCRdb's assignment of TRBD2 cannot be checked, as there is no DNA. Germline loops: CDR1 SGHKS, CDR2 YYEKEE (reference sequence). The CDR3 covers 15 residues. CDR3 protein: CASKREPSASYEQYF.

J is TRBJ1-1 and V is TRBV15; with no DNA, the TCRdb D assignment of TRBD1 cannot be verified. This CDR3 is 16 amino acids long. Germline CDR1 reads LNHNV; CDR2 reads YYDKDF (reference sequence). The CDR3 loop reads CATSGGDRGQYTEAFF.

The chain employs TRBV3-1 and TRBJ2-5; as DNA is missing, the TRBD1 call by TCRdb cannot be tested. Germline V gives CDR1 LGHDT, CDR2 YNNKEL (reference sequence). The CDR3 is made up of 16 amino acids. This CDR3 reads CASSNHRQGGQETQYF.

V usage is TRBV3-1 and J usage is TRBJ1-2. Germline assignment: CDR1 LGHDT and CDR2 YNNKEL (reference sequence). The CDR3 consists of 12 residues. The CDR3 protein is CASSNLGNGYTF.

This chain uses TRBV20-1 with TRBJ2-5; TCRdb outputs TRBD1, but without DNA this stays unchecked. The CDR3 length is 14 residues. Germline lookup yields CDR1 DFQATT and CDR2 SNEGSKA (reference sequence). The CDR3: CSAPRGWYQETQYF.

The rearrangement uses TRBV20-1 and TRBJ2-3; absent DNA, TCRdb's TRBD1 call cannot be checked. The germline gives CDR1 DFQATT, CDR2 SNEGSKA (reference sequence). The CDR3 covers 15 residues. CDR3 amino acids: CSLRATGGVADTQYF.

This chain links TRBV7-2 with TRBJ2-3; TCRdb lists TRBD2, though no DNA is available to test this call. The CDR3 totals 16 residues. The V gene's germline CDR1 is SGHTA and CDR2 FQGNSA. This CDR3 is CASSSLAGGLGNTQYF.

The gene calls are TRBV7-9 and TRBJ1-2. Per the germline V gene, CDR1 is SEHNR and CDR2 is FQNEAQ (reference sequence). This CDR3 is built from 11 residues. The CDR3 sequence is CATARNYGYTF.

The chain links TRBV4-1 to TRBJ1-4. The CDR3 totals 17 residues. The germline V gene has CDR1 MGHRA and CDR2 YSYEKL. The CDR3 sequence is CASSPRSLRSTNEKLLF.

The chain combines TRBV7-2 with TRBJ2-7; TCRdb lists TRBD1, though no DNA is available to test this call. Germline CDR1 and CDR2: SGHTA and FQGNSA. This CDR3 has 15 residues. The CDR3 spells CASSPLVSRPYEQYF.

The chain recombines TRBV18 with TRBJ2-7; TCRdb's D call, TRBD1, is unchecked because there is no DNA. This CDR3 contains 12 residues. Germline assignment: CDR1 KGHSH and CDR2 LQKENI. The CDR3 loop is CASSGTGDEQYF. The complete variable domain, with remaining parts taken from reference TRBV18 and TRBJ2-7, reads NAGVMQNPRHLVRRRGQEARLRCSPMKGHSHVYWYRQLPEEGLKFMVYLQKENIIDESGMPKERFSAEFPKEGPSILRIQQVVRGDSAAYFCASSGTGDEQYFGPGTRLTVT.

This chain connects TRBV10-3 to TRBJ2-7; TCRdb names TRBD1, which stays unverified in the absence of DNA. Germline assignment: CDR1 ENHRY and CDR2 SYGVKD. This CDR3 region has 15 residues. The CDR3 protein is CAISDWTGGRYEQYF.